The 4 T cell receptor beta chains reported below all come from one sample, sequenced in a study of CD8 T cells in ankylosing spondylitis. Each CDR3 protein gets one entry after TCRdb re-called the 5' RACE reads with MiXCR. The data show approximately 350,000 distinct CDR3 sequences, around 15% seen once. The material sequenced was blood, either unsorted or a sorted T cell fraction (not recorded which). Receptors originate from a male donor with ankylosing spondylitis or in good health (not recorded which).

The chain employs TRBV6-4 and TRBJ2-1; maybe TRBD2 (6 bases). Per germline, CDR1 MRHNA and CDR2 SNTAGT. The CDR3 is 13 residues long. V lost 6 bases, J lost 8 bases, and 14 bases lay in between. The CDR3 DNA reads TGTGCCAGCAGCAGCGGGCCATGGGATGAGCAGTTCTTC. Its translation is CASSSGPWDEQFF.

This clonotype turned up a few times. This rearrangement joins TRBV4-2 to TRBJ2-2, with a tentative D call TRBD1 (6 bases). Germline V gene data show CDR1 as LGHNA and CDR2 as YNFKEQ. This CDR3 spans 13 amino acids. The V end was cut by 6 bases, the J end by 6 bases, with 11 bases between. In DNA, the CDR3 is TGTGCCAGCAGAGATCAGGGGTCCGGGGAGCTGTTTTTT. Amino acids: CASRDQGSGELFF.

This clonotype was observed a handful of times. The CDR3 here is CASSLWSGGAGAGELFF. Here the CDR3 DNA reads TGTGCCAGCAGCTTATGGAGCGGGGGGGCCGGTGCCGGGGAGCTGTTTTTT. This chain uses TRBV11-2 with TRBJ2-2; 10 positions match TRBD2. The germline CDR1 and CDR2 sequences are SGHAT and FQNNGV. This CDR3 is built from 17 residues. V shed 2 bases, J shed 6 bases, and the junction held 9 bases outside the gene matches. Filled out from reference TRBV11-2 and TRBJ2-2, the complete variable domain reads EAGVAQSPRYKIIEKRQSVAFWCNPISGHATLYWYQQILGQGPKLLIQFQNNGVVDDSQLPKDRFSAERLKGVDSTLKIQPAKLEDSAVYLCASSLWSGGAGAGELFFGEGSRLTVL.

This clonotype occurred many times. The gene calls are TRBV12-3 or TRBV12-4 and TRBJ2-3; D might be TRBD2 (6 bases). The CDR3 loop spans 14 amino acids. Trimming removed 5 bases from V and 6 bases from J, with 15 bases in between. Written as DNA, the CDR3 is TGTGCCAGCAGTCCCACTAGCATATCTGATACGCAGTATTTT. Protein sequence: CASSPTSISDTQYF.